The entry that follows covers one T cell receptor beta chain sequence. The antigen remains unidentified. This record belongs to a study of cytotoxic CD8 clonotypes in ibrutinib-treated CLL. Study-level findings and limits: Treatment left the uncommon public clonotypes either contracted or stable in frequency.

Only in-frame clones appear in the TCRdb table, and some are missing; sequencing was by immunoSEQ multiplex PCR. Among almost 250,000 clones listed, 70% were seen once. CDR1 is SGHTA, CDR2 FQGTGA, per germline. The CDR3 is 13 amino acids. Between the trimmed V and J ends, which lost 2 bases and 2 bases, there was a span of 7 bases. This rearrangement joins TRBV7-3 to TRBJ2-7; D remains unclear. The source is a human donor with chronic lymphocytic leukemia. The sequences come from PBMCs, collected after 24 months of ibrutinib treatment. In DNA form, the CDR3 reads TGTGCCAGCAGCTTATCGGCGACCTACGAGCAGTACTTC. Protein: CASSLSATYEQYF.